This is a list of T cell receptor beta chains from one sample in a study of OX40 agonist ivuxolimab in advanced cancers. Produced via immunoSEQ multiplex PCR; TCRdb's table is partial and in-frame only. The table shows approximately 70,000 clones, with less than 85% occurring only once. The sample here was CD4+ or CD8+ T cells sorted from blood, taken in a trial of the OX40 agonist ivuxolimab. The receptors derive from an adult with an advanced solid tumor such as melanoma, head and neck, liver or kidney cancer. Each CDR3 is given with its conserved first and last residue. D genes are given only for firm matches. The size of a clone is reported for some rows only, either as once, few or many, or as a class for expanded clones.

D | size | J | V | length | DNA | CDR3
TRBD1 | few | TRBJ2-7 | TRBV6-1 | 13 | TGTGCCAGCGATCGGGACAGGGTTAACGAGCAGTACTTC | CASDRDRVNEQYF
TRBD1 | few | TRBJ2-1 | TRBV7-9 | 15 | TGTGCCAGCAGCCTGGACAGGGGCTACTACAATGAGCAGTTCTTC | CASSLDRGYYNEQFF
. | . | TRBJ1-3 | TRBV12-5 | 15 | TGTGCTAGTGGTTTGGGGACGGTCCCTGGACACACCATATATTTT | CASGLGTVPGHTIYF
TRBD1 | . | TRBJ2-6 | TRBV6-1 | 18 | TGTGCCAGCAGTGAAACGGTGACAGGGGTCTCTGGGGCCAACGTCCTGACTTTC | CASSETVTGVSGANVLTF
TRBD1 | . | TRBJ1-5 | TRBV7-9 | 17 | TGTGCCAGCAGCTTAGGAACAGGGGGCGGGAGCAATCAGCCCCAGCATTTT | CASSLGTGGGSNQPQHF
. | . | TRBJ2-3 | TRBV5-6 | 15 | TGTGCCAGCAGCTTGCCGGGGGCGAACACAGATACGCAGTATTTT | CASSLPGANTDTQYF
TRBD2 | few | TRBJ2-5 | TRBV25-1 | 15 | TGTGCCAGCAGTGGACTAGCGGGAGTAGGCGAGACCCAGTACTTC | CASSGLAGVGETQYF
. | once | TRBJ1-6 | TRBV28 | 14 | TGTGCCAGCAATCTACAGCAAAATAATTCACCCCTCCACTTT | CASNLQQNNSPLHF
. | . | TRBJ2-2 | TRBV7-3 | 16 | TGTGCCAGCAGCTTAACGCGGGGGCAGAACACCGGGGAGCTGTTTTTT | CASSLTRGQNTGELFF
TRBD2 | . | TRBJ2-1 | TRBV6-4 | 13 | TGTGCCAGCGGGGCTAGCGGGAGCAATGAGCAGTTCTTC | CASGASGSNEQFF
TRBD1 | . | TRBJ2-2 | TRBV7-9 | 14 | TGTGCCAGCAGACGGACAGGGGGCGGCGGGGAGCTGTTTTTT | CASRRTGGGGELFF
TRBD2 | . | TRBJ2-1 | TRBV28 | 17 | TGTGCCAGCAGTTTAATAGCCACTAGCGGGGGGGCTGGTGAGCAGTTCTTC | CASSLIATSGGAGEQFF
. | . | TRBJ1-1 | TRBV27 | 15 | TGTGCCAGCAGTTCTCCACTCCGGGGGTCCACTGAAGCTTTCTTT | CASSSPLRGSTEAFF
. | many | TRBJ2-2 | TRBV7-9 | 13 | TGTGCCAGCAGCATGGAACGCACCGGGGAGCTGTTTTTT | CASSMERTGELFF
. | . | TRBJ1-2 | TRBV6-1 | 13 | TGTGCCAGCAGTGAAGGAAGCGTGTATGGCTACACCTTC | CASSEGSVYGYTF
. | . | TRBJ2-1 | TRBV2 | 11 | TGTGCCAGCAGTGTACTGTGGGAGCAGTTCTTC | CASSVLWEQFF
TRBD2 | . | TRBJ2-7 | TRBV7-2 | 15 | TGTGCCAGCAGCGCTCGGACTAGGGTCTCCTACGAGCAGTACTTC | CASSARTRVSYEQYF
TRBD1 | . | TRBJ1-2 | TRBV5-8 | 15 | TGTGCCAGCAGTTCCGGGACAGGAGCCGCGGATGGCTACACCTTC | CASSSGTGAADGYTF
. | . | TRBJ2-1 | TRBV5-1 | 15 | TGCGCCAGCAGCTTCGACGGGTTAGACGCCAATGAGCAGTTCTTC | CASSFDGLDANEQFF
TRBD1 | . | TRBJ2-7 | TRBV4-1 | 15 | TGCGCCAGCAGCCCCCGGGACAGGGAGTTGTACGAGCAGTACTTC | CASSPRDRELYEQYF
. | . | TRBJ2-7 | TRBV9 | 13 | TGTGCCAGCAGCGTCCACGGGTTAGGGGAGCAGTACTTC | CASSVHGLGEQYF
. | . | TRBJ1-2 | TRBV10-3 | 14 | TGTGCCATCAGTGAGGCGAGGGCCGACTATGGCTACACCTTC | CAISEARADYGYTF
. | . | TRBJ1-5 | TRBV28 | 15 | TGTGCCAGCAGCCAAACGCGCAATAGCAATCAGCCCCAGCATTTT | CASSQTRNSNQPQHF
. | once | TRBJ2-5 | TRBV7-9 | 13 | TGTGCCAGCCGAAGGGGAAGCGGGGAGACCCAGTACTTC | CASRRGSGETQYF
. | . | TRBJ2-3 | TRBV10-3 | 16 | TGTGCCATCAGTGAGAACTACTTGGTTGAAGCAGATACGCAGTATTTT | CAISENYLVEADTQYF
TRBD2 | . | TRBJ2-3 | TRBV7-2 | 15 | TGTGCCAGCAGCTTACATGGGACTAGCGGGAATACGCAGTATTTT | CASSLHGTSGNTQYF
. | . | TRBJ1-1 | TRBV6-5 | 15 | TGTGCCAGCAGTTATGGTGTTGGTTCCCCTCAAAGAGCTTTCTTT | CASSYGVGSPQRAFF
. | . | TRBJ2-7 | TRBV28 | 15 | TGTGCCAGCAGCCTTCAGCCCGGGGGAAACTACGAGCAGTACTTC | CASSLQPGGNYEQYF
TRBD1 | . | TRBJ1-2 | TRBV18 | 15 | TGTGCCGGCTCACAAGGACAGGGGGCTAGCTATGGCTACACCTTC | CAGSQGQGASYGYTF
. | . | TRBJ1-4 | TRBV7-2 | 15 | TGTGCCAGCAGCCCAGCGGGGCTTACTAATGAAAAACTGTTTTTT | CASSPAGLTNEKLFF
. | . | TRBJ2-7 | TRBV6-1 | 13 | TGTGCCAGCAGTAGGACATTCGCCTACGAGCAGTACTTC | CASSRTFAYEQYF
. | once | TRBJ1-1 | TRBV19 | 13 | TGTGCCAGTAGTATGGCCCCCCGGGGGGAAGCTTTCTTT | CASSMAPRGEAFF
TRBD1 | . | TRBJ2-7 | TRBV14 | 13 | TGTGCCAGCAGCCAATGGACAGGAAGCGAGCAGTACTTC | CASSQWTGSEQYF
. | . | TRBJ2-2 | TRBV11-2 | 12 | TGTGCCAGCAGCGCGGTTACCGGGGAGCTGTTTTTT | CASSAVTGELFF
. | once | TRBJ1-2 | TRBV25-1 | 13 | TGTGCCAGCAGTGGTGTCAGGGTCGGTGGCTACACCTTC | CASSGVRVGGYTF
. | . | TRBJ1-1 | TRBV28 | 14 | TGTGCCAGCAGTTTGGTTGGTGGATACACTGAAGCTTTCTTT | CASSLVGGYTEAFF
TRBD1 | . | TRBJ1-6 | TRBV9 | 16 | TGTGCCAGCAGCCCGACAGGGGAGGCCGTAGGATCACCCCTCCACTTT | CASSPTGEAVGSPLHF
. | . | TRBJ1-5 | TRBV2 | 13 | TGTGCCAGCAGTGGAGCGCGGGGTCAGCCCCAGCATTTT | CASSGARGQPQHF
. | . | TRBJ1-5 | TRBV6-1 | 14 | TGTGCCAGCAGTGAAGTAGGCACAGCTCAGCCCCAGCATTTT | CASSEVGTAQPQHF
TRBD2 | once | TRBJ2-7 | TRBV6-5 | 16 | TGTGCCAGCAGTTACTCGGGAGGGCCAGGCTCCTACGAGCAGTACTTC | CASSYSGGPGSYEQYF
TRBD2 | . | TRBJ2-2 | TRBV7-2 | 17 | TGTGCCAGCAGCTTAGCTAGCGGGAGTGTGTACACCGGGGAGCTGTTTTTT | CASSLASGSVYTGELFF
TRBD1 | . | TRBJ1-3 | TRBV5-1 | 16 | TGCGCCAGCAGCTGGGGACAGGGGAGCTCTGGAAACACCATATATTTT | CASSWGQGSSGNTIYF
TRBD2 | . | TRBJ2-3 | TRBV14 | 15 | TGTGCCAGCAGCCGGCCCGCGGGAGTACCAGATACGCAGTATTTT | CASSRPAGVPDTQYF
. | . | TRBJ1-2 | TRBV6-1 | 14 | TGTGCCAGCAGTGAAGGGGGCAGGAGCCATGGCTACACCTTC | CASSEGGRSHGYTF
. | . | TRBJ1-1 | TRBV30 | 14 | TGTGCCTGGAGTGTACGCAGGGGCTACACTGAAGCTTTCTTT | CAWSVRRGYTEAFF
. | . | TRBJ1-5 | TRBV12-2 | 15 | TGTGCAAGTCGCTTAGCAAGTAATAGCAATCAGCCCCAGCATTTT | CASRLASNSNQPQHF
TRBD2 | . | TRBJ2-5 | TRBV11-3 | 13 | TGTGCCAGCAGCTTTAGCGGGGGGGAGACCCAGTACTTC | CASSFSGGETQYF
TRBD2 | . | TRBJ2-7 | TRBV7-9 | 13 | TGTGCCAGCAGCCCCGGACTAGCGCCCGAGCAGTACTTC | CASSPGLAPEQYF
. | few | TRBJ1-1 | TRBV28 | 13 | TGTGCCAGCAGTCTGCGGTCAGGTACTGAAGCTTTCTTT | CASSLRSGTEAFF
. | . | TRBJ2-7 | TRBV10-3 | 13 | TGTGCCATCAGTAGACAGGGAGGCTACGAGCAGTACTTC | CAISRQGGYEQYF
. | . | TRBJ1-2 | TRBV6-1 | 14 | TGTGCCAGCAGTGAAGTCGAAAGGCCCAATGGCTACACCTTC | CASSEVERPNGYTF
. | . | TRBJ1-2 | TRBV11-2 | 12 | TGTGCCAGCAGCTTACAGGGTAATGGCTACACCTTC | CASSLQGNGYTF
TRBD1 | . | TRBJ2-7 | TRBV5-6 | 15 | TGTGCCAGCAGCTTGGAGGGACAGGGCAGACCCGAGCAGTACTTC | CASSLEGQGRPEQYF
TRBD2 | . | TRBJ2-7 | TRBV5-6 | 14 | TGTGCCAGCAGCCCCCGGGGGGGGCTAGTCGAGCAGTACTTC | CASSPRGGLVEQYF
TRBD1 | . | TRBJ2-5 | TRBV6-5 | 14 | TGTGCCAGCAGTGTAGACAGGGGCTCAGGTGAGCAGTACTTC | CASSVDRGSGEQYF